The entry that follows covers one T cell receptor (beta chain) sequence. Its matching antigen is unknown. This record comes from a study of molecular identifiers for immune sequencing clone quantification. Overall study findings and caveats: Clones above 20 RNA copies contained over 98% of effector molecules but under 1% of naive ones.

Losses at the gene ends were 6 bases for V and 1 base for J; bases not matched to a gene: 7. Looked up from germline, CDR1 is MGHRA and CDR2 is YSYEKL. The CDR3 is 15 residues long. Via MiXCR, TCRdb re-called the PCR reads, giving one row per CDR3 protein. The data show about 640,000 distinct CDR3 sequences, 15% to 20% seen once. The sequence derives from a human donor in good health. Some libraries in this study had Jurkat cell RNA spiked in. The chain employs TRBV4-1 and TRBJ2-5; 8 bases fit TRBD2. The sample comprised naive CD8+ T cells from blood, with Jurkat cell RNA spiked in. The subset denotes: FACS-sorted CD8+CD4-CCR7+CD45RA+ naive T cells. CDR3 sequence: CASRRERGSQETQYF. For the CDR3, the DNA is TGCGCCAGCAGACGTGAGCGGGGGAGCCAAGAGACCCAGTACTTC.